This T cell receptor beta chain was sequenced for a study of cytomegalovirus exposure and HLA in healthy donors (TCRdb year 2017). Looking at the study overall: In an earlier analysis of under 750 of the donors, 250 to 350 Gb of sequence data and 90 million to 130 million unique TCR beta sequences from about 190 million T cells were reported. An early release covering 550 to 650 HLA-typed donors comprised about 300 gigabases of sequencing data and around 80 million unique TCR sequences. Donor age, sex, ethnicity and CMV serostatus were compiled together with the repertoire data. The study aimed to test whether cataloging public T cell receptors could reveal signatures of past pathogen exposure. Several DR-DQ haplotypes were treated as single units for association and clustering because of strong linkage in the cohort. HLA typing covered class I and class II loci at four-digit resolution. In an earlier analysis of 587 of the donors, high-throughput TCR beta sequencing was used to judge whether each TCR beta V gene segment behaved as functional or pseudogenic. Using immunosequencing, the study profiled T cell repertoires from fewer than 700 subjects and related those repertoires to cytomegalovirus serostatus. Among the approximately 420 genotyped donors, roughly 80% belonged to the genetic ancestry cluster associated with self-reported Caucasian donors. All discovery cohort repertoires had been generated using a single sequencing platform. The study combined high-throughput TCR immunosequencing, statistical association of individual TCRs with disease status, and machine learning to predict cytomegalovirus infection status. A later genetic analysis took genome-wide SNP genotypes for 398 of the 666 donors and used that subset as a discovery cohort. A separate validation cohort of about 110 different subjects was used in addition to the 666-subject first cohort. To study patterns of TCR occurrence, a later analysis re-analyzed previously published TCR beta repertoires from 600 to 750 donors and added high-resolution HLA genotyping. Among roughly 400 genotyped donors of the cohort, an average of approximately 240,000 unique TCR beta nucleotide sequences were sequenced per donor, 15% to 20% of them non-productive. Rather than drawing on any new phenotypic data, the later analysis identified candidate immune exposures from TCR beta sequences and the way those sequences occurred across donors. Typing coverage varied by locus: about 629-640 donors for A, B, C, DRB1 and DQB1; roughly 520 for DQA1; some 610 for DPA1; roughly 470 for DPB1.

In total, 500 to 700 healthy bone marrow donors made up the cohort. All cohort members were sampled while nominally healthy, although unrecorded immune exposures were likely present. The donor was CMV seronegative and belonged to the group of 380 or so seronegative cohort members. Every donor gave a peripheral blood sample, and the peripheral blood mononuclear cells from that sample were used for TCR beta sequencing. The Qiagen DNeasy Blood Extraction Kit was used to extract genomic DNA from the blood cell samples. The library came from the immunoSEQ multiplex PCR assay. A mixture of 60 forward primers for TCR Vbeta segments and 13 reverse primers for TCR Jbeta segments was used in the multiplex PCR. The CDR3 region of rearranged TCR beta genes was amplified from genomic DNA with a multiplex PCR assay. Amplified TCR beta libraries were sequenced as 87-base-pair reads on the Illumina HiSeq System. The paper's data handling went like this. A later analysis tallied 80 million to 95 million unique TCR beta chains across the 640 or so repertoires, and approximately 12 million of those chains were shared by two or more donors. Raw reads were error-corrected and collapsed into unique sequences by a nearest-neighbor algorithm in which closely related sequences were merged to remove PCR and sequencing errors. V, D and J gene segments were assigned by aligning CDR3 sequences to IMGT reference sequences. For a sequence to be retained, a match of at least six nucleotides was required to both a V gene segment and a J gene segment. A rearrangement counted as productive if the CDR3 had no stop codons and remained in frame with V and J, and every other rearrangement counted as non-productive. CDR3 was defined according to IMGT convention as the region running from the second conserved V-encoded cysteine to the conserved J-encoded phenylalanine. In an earlier analysis of 550 to 650 of the donors, sequences lacking an unambiguous match to a single V gene segment were excluded. In an earlier analysis of approximately 560 of the donors, a V segment was called functional when productive rearrangements were above 56.7%, and segregating when the standard deviation between donors exceeded 5%. A statistical classification framework was developed to diagnose cytomegalovirus status using the catalog of TCR beta chain sequences. In a later analysis, TCR nucleotide sequences were compared against IMGT/GENE-DB human TR gene sequences so that V and J genes could be assigned. The TCRdist pipeline was used in a later analysis to assign CDR3 sequences and most-parsimonious VDJ recombination scenarios. A later analysis defined each TCR beta chain by its CDR3 amino acid sequence plus V-gene family, and excluded reads lacking a unique V-gene family. In a later analysis, 450 to 600 highly shared, low-generation-probability nucleotide sequences were removed to address suspected cross-contamination and a sequencing artifact. In a later analysis, a clonal expansion index was calculated for each public chain from normalized within-repertoire ranks of inferred template counts. In a later analysis, generation probabilities were computed using a VDJ recombination model fitted to out-of-frame rearrangements, and the results were checked against IGoR. In a later analysis, TCR-TCR, TCR-HLA and TCR-CMV co-occurrence was scored with hypergeometric tests, and a repertoire-size bias correction was applied to TCR pairs. False discovery rates were estimated in a later analysis by permuting HLA or CMV assignments 20 times. In a later analysis, co-occurring TCRs were grouped using DBSCAN, and TCRdist sequence similarity was added for clustering within HLA-allele-positive subsets. For co-occurrence clustering, repertoires with fewer than 30,000 or more than 120,000 public chains were excluded, along with roughly 5 repertoires with anomalous nucleotide sharing. TCRdb took this table from immuneACCESS and kept in-frame rearrangements with V and J called. Such tables lack part of the clones; where checked against another copy, unresolved V genes explain under half of the gap, and the rest is unexplained. The DNA was the basis for D and trimming; V, J and clone size are from that table. Counted in this sample were 150,000 to 200,000 clones; about 85% of them appeared once. The top ten hold 1.6% of the sample.

Deletion took 5 bases off V and 2 bases off J, with a span of 10 bases between the germline ends. CDR1 and CDR2 (MNHNS, SASEGT) derive from the germline V gene. The CDR3 sequence holds 13 residues, the cysteine and phenylalanine included. Of all the DNA, just the CDR3 is kept, 39 bases in frame from base 1. Summary of the overall study and its limitations: At a false discovery rate of 0.05, a later analysis linked 16,951 TCR beta sequences to specific HLA alleles. The authors suggested that the approach could potentially be generalized to other disease states and immunological phenotypes. Most CMV-associated TCR beta chains appeared to be HLA-restricted in a later analysis, and the HLA associations seemed to be driven largely by CMV exposure. In a later analysis, several top co-occurrence clusters were reported to appear linked to parvovirus B19, influenza, CMV and Epstein-Barr virus. The earlier analysis of approximately 540 of the donors excluded roughly 17 rarely observed V segments, including chromosome 9 orphons, because counts were too low. A further reported finding was that TCR beta sequences accurately predicted the HLA-A and HLA-B alleles for most subjects in the first cohort. Because some donors lacked HLA typing at each locus, the association tests relied only on the typed subset. A total of 150 to 200 TCR beta chains were listed by the study as associated with cytomegalovirus. Compared with the 666-donor mean, donors in an Asian-associated ancestry cluster had fewer N-insertions in productive TCRs, according to a later genetic analysis. Only TCR beta chains were sequenced in this cohort, and the absence of alpha or paired-chain data limited detectable features. In an earlier analysis of 450 to 750 of the donors, most TCR beta V segments appeared in productive rearrangements about 90% or about 30% of the time, broadly matching IMGT annotations. The 87-base-pair reads could not distinguish some IMGT-functional V segments, including TRBV6-2 and TRBV6-3, so those segments were excluded. According to a later analysis, TCR association rates differed among HLA loci, with DRB1 alleles showing the most associated TCRs and HLA-C alleles showing the fewest. Sequencing depth was assumed to be roughly uniform across donors in the presence/absence analyses, though that assumption may not hold. When HLA alleles, especially DR and DQ, strongly co-occurred, attributing TCR associations to individual alleles was difficult. The only immune exposure information available for the cohort was CMV serostatus. In a later genetic analysis, a missense DCLRE1C variant was associated with V-gene and J-gene trimming of TCR beta chains, and the association was replicated in an independent cohort. Three of the identified cytomegalovirus-associated TCR beta chains were confirmed in vitro to be specific for cytomegalovirus antigens. A later analysis found that HLA-associated TCR beta chains were more clonally expanded and had lower generation probabilities than equally common non-associated chains. A group of highly shared sequence variants was considered likely to be a technical artifact of the sequencing pipeline. In both the original and validation cohorts, the classifier was reported to diagnose cytomegalovirus status with high specificity and sensitivity. Linkage disequilibrium might explain the correlated functional status among segregating V segments, but an unknown experimental factor could not be ruled out. While some public TCRs were present in many individuals, most TCR sequences turned up only very rarely across donors.

Details on this clone: No cognate antigen has been identified for it. No qualities accompany the bases; no much larger clone lies one base away.

The chain joins TRBV6-1 to TRBJ2-7, with the D gene uncertain. This clonotype originated in a woman in her forties or fifties in good health and CMV-seronegative. Sequenced input: PBMCs. The DNA sequence follows: TGTGCCAGCAGTTTGGGCTACGCCTACGAGCAGTACTTC. It is translated as CASSLGYAYEQYF.